Listed below are T cell receptor beta chains from one sample, sequenced in a study of molecular identifiers for immune sequencing clone quantification. MiXCR, run by TCRdb on the PCR reads, gives a single entry per CDR3 protein. Here the sample spans over 550,000 distinct CDR3 sequences, around 25% being singletons. Sequencing was done on a sample of naive CD8+ T cells from blood, with Jurkat cell RNA spiked in. These receptors all stem from a human donor in good health. Some libraries in this study had Jurkat cell RNA spiked in. Each CDR3 is given with its conserved first and last residue. Each record gives: clone size, J gene, V gene, D gene, CDR3 protein, CDR3 DNA. D genes are given only for firm matches. Clone size, where shown, is once, few, many, or a class for clones that have expanded.

>-|TRBJ2-7|TRBV5-4|-
CASSLETVHEQYF
TGTGCCAGCAGCTTGGAGACAGTCCACGAGCAGTACTTC
>many|TRBJ2-5|TRBV4-1|-
CASSQDRGLGETQYF
TGCGCCAGCAGCCAAGATCGGGGATTAGGAGAGACCCAGTACTTC
>many|TRBJ1-1|TRBV4-1|-
CASSQLAGMATEAFF
TGCGCCAGCAGCCAATTAGCCGGGATGGCCACTGAAGCTTTCTTT
>-|TRBJ2-7|TRBV4-1|-
CASSFIAGGGYEQYF
TGCGCCAGCAGCTTCATTGCAGGGGGAGGCTACGAGCAGTACTTC
>few|TRBJ2-7|TRBV15|-
CATSRDRVSSYEQYF
TGTGCCACCAGCAGAGATCGAGTCAGCTCCTACGAGCAGTACTTC
>many|TRBJ2-3|TRBV9|-
CASSDSGTTDTQYF
TGTGCCAGCAGCGATTCAGGGACCACAGATACGCAGTATTTT
>many|TRBJ2-7|TRBV28|TRBD2
CASSSSGSYEQYF
TGTGCCAGCAGTTCTAGCGGGAGCTACGAGCAGTACTTC
>-|TRBJ2-2|TRBV9|-
CASKGSNTGELFF
TGTGCCAGCAAGGGCAGCAACACCGGGGAGCTGTTTTTT
>-|TRBJ1-1|TRBV4-3|-
CASSQDNGYNTEAFF
TGCGCCAGCAGCCAAGATAACGGGTATAACACTGAAGCTTTCTTT
>-|TRBJ2-2|TRBV6-1|TRBD1
CASRRPGTGNTGELFF
TGTGCCAGCAGGAGACCCGGGACAGGGAACACCGGGGAGCTGTTTTTT
>few|TRBJ2-2|TRBV9|-
CASSVAGYPNTGELFF
TGTGCCAGCAGCGTAGCCGGCTACCCCAACACCGGGGAGCTGTTTTTT
>few|TRBJ2-3|TRBV9|-
CASSPHIDAQPDTQYF
TGTGCCAGCAGCCCCCATATCGACGCCCAGCCCGATACGCAGTATTTT
>many|TRBJ2-3|TRBV4-3|-
CASSQDRERSTDTQYF
TGCGCCAGCAGCCAAGATCGAGAGCGGAGCACAGATACGCAGTATTTT
>once|TRBJ2-1|TRBV9|TRBD2
CAGSEAGLTYNEQFF
TGTGCCGGCAGCGAAGCGGGATTAACCTACAATGAGCAGTTCTTC
>-|TRBJ2-6|TRBV9|-
CASSVQSWAGANVLTF
TGTGCCAGCAGCGTACAAAGTTGGGCTGGGGCCAACGTCCTGACTTTC
>many|TRBJ2-7|TRBV6-2/TRBV6-3|TRBD1
CASSYGTGGNYEQYF
TGTGCCAGCAGTTACGGGACAGGGGGTAACTACGAGCAGTACTTC
>few|TRBJ2-6|TRBV28|TRBD1
CASSYQTGTGVFAGANVLTF
TGTGCCAGCAGTTATCAGACCGGGACAGGGGTATTTGCTGGGGCCAACGTCCTGACTTTC
>many|TRBJ2-5|TRBV13|-
CASSDLTSQETQYF
TGTGCCAGCAGCGACCTGACTAGCCAAGAGACCCAGTACTTC
>many|TRBJ2-2|TRBV3-1|-
CASSQIRRSNTGELFF
TGTGCCAGCAGCCAAATAAGACGTTCGAACACCGGGGAGCTGTTTTTT
>many|TRBJ2-7|TRBV5-4|-
CASSTSTNPYEQYF
TGTGCCAGCAGCACCTCGACAAACCCCTACGAGCAGTACTTC
>-|TRBJ2-3|TRBV30|TRBD2
CAWSALAGAGDTQYF
TGTGCCTGGAGTGCACTAGCGGGAGCGGGGGATACGCAGTATTTT
>-|TRBJ2-3|TRBV12-3/TRBV12-4|TRBD2
CASSSSKRGRATDTQYF
TGTGCCAGCAGTTCGTCCAAGCGGGGGAGGGCCACAGATACGCAGTATTTT
>many|TRBJ2-5|TRBV5-6|-
CASSGTSLETQYF
TGTGCCAGCAGCGGGACCTCCCTCGAGACCCAGTACTTC
>-|TRBJ1-1|TRBV5-1|-
CASSLCDSNTEAFF
TGCGCCAGCAGCTTGTGTGACAGTAATACTGAAGCTTTCTTT
>few|TRBJ2-7|TRBV11-2|-
CASSLIAGAEYEQYF
TGTGCCAGCAGCTTAATTGCGGGGGCGGAATACGAGCAGTACTTC
>many|TRBJ1-6|TRBV6-5|TRBD1
CASSARDRGMDNSPLHF
TGTGCCAGCAGTGCAAGGGACAGGGGGATGGATAATTCACCCCTCCACTTT
>-|TRBJ2-1|TRBV5-6|TRBD2
CASRPGLAGTSSYNEQFF
TGTGCCAGCAGGCCGGGACTAGCGGGCACAAGCTCCTACAATGAGCAGTTCTTC
>-|TRBJ2-1|TRBV11-2|-
CASSPLGGTSSYNEQFF
TGTGCCAGCAGCCCCCTGGGCGGGACCTCCTCCTACAATGAGCAGTTCTTC
>-|TRBJ2-1|TRBV24-1|TRBD1
CATSDLYRGSEQFF
TGTGCCACCAGTGATTTGTACAGGGGGAGTGAGCAGTTCTTC
>many|TRBJ2-2|TRBV7-9|-
CASRAGELFF
TGTGCCAGCAGGGCCGGGGAGCTGTTTTTT
>-|TRBJ1-2|TRBV9|-
CASSVNQKNGYTF
TGTGCCAGCAGCGTAAATCAAAAGAATGGCTACACCTTC
>many|TRBJ1-5|TRBV27|-
CASSPLISNQPQHF
TGTGCCAGCAGTCCTTTGATTAGCAATCAGCCCCAGCATTTT
>many|TRBJ1-1|TRBV27|TRBD1
CASSGTGDTEAFF
TGTGCCAGCAGCGGAACAGGGGACACTGAAGCTTTCTTT
>few|TRBJ2-2|TRBV19|-
CASSIDLANTGELFF
TGTGCCAGTAGTATAGATCTAGCGAACACCGGGGAGCTGTTTTTT
>few|TRBJ1-3|TRBV5-6|-
CASSLRGASGNTIYF
TGTGCCAGCAGCTTGAGAGGTGCGTCTGGAAACACCATATATTTT
>-|TRBJ2-7|TRBV7-2|TRBD1
CASSPRQGYERYF
TGTGCCAGCAGCCCACGACAGGGCTACGAGCGGTACTTC
>-|TRBJ2-7|TRBV10-3|-
CAISTPPNSYEQYF
TGTGCCATCAGTACTCCGCCCAACTCCTACGAGCAGTACTTC
>-|TRBJ2-7|TRBV4-1|TRBD1
CASSQEPDRGGYEQYF
TGCGCCAGCAGCCAAGAACCGGACAGGGGAGGGTACGAGCAGTACTTC
>few|TRBJ1-1|TRBV27|TRBD1
CASSLWGTGGPTEAFF
TGTGCCAGCAGTTTATGGGGGACAGGGGGCCCTACTGAAGCTTTCTTT
>-|TRBJ1-2|TRBV4-1|-
CASGQDIGSGYGYTF
TGCGCCAGCGGCCAAGATATAGGGAGTGGGTATGGCTACACCTTC
>many|TRBJ2-7|TRBV29-1|-
CSVLSRSEQYF
TGCAGCGTTTTGTCCCGCTCCGAGCAGTACTTC
>-|TRBJ1-5|TRBV6-2/TRBV6-3|-
CASSYSGVGNQPQHF
TGTGCCAGCAGTTACTCGGGGGTGGGCAATCAGCCCCAGCATTTT
>few|TRBJ2-3|TRBV5-6|-
CASSLGGRRTDTQYF
TGTGCCAGCAGCTTGGGGGGGAGGAGGACAGATACGCAGTATTTT
>few|TRBJ1-1|TRBV30|TRBD1
CAWSGPRTGLGEMNTEAFF
TGTGCCTGGAGTGGGCCGCGGACAGGGCTAGGGGAAATGAACACTGAAGCTTTCTTT
>many|TRBJ2-7|TRBV28|-
CASSLERPEARGLHEQYF
TGTGCCAGCAGTTTAGAAAGGCCGGAGGCCAGGGGATTGCACGAGCAGTACTTC
>-|TRBJ2-7|TRBV6-2/TRBV6-3|-
CASSRGRFSYEQHF
TGTGCCAGCAGCCGGGGCAGATTCTCCTACGAGCAGCACTTC